The TCR beta chain under discussion was sequenced for a study of cytomegalovirus exposure and HLA in healthy donors. Of note for this clone: What it binds is not known.

Profiling relied on immunoSEQ multiplex PCR, and the TCRdb table lists in-frame clones only, not all of them. This table has about 69,000 clones, approximately 94% appearing once. V dropped 1 base and J dropped 2; count of bases not matched to a gene: 9. This CDR3 comprises 18 residues. The germline V gene has CDR1 SEHNR and CDR2 FQNEAQ (reference sequence). Study conclusions and caveats: TCR sequences were mostly rare, though some public TCRs occurred in many donors.

The study drew the donors from its 120-subject validation cohort, separate from the approximately 700-subject first cohort. This rearrangement joins TRBV7-9 to TRBJ2-4, with TRBD2 matching 9 bases. The sequencing sample was made of PBMCs. The sequence came from a woman between 18 and 30 years old in good health and CMV-seronegative. For the CDR3, the DNA is TGTGCCAGCAGCTTAGATTCTGGCGGGGGGGCCTCCAAAAACATTCAGTACTTC. Translation: CASSLDSGGGASKNIQYF.